This TCR beta chain appears in the sequencing data of a study of blood T cell repertoires in COVID-19. Germline CDR1 is LGHDT and CDR2 is YNNKEL (reference sequence). The CDR3 loop spans 17 amino acids. Trimming took off 2 bases at V and 5 bases at J, with 21 bases between the two ends. Assay used: immunoSEQ multiplex PCR; TCRdb lists only in-frame clones, some missing. The sample yields approximately 120,000 clones, around 80% seen once. The TCR originated in a human donor in a cohort sampled during active or convalescent COVID-19. The material sequenced was peripheral blood. This chain links TRBV3-1 (or the pseudogene TRBV3-2) with TRBJ1-1; D may be TRBD1 (5 bases). CDR3 DNA: TGTGCCAGCAGCCAAAGATCATATGGGACCGGGGGGACTGAAGCTTTCTTT. Its translation is CASSQRSYGTGGTEAFF.